This TCR beta chain was captured by sequencing in a study of T cell repertoires in cytomegalovirus infection. Study as a whole: In public TCR beta signatures, there were indications of both CMV infection and matching HLA type. Findings of the study overall: CMV-specific TCR beta clonotypes restricted by HLA-C were the ones dominating the ex vivo response. Summed frequency of public TCR beta families distinguished CMV carriers with the relevant HLA.

TCRdb reprocessed the reads via MiXCR and lists one record per CDR3 protein. This table holds hundreds of thousands of distinct CDR3 sequences, 20% to 30% found once. This clonotype turned up a few times. Antigen unknown. From germline, CDR1 is DFQATT and CDR2 SNEGSKA (reference sequence). V was pared by 1 base and J by 0 bases, with 8 bases between. The CDR3 totals 14 residues. The sequence came from a human donor in good health (CMV status not recorded). Some clones in this sample may be carry-over from other donors' samples. The sequencing sample was made of CD8+ T cells from PBMCs. The chain uses TRBV20-1 and TRBJ2-3; D is uncertain. CDR3 in amino acids: CSARAGVSTDTQYF. CDR3 in DNA: TGCAGTGCTAGAGCTGGGGTTAGCACAGATACGCAGTATTTT.